The next 30 T cell receptor beta chains were all read from a single sample in a study of graft-versus-host responses after intestinal transplantation. Here immunoSEQ multiplex PCR was the method, and the copy in TCRdb shows in-frame clones only, minus some. The table lists 80,000 to 100,000 clones, around 90% of them singletons. Their antigens are not known. Sequenced here: unstimulated CD4+ T cells sorted from spleen or lymph node cells, sampled before intestinal transplant. The source is a human donor who received an intestinal transplant.

Remarks on this clone: The same CDR3 also results from other DNA sequences found in this sample. This chain uses TRBV18 with TRBJ1-1; no firm D call. This CDR3 contains 13 residues. Trimming shortened V by 2 bases and J by 0 bases, and 4 bases separated the two germline ends. CDR1 KGHSH and CDR2 LQKENI come from the germline V gene. CDR3 nucleotide sequence: TGTGCCAGCTCACCATCAGTGAACACTGAAGCTTTCTTT. Translated, it gives CASSPSVNTEAFF.

V is TRBV30 and J is TRBJ2-2, with TRBD1 as a possible D gene (6 bases). With 2 bases removed from V and 6 bases from J, the gap between germline ends came to 13 bases. The CDR3 has 14 residues. Germline CDR1 GTSNPN, CDR2 SVGIG (reference sequence). The CDR3 sequence is CAWSPGAWAGELFF. As DNA, the CDR3 is TGTGCCTGGAGTCCAGGGGCCTGGGCCGGGGAGCTGTTTTTT. Together with reference TRBV30 and TRBJ2-2, the CDR3 gives the full variable domain: SQTIHQWPATLVQPVGSPLSLECTVEGTSNPNLYWYRQAAGRGLQLLFYSVGIGQISSEVPQNLSASRPQDRQFILSSKKLLLSDSGFYLCAWSPGAWAGELFFGEGSRLTVL.

This clone appeared a single time. The rearrangement joins TRBV28 to TRBJ2-5; 14 bases line up with TRBD2. The CDR3 covers 19 residues. J gave up 2 bases and V 3 bases, and 11 bases lay outside the gene matches. The germline CDR1 and CDR2 sequences are MDHEN and SYDVKM. The CDR3 loop reads CASSFNPRLAGGSQETQYF. The DNA of the CDR3 is TGTGCCAGCAGTTTCAATCCCCGACTAGCGGGGGGGAGTCAAGAGACCCAGTACTTC.

The CDR3 DNA reads TGTGCCAGGAACCCGGGACTAGGACCAGATACGCAGTATTTT. Translated, it gives CARNPGLGPDTQYF. The V call is TRBV27, the J call TRBJ2-3; 8 nucleotides agree with TRBD2. CDR1 is MNHEY and CDR2 is SMNVEV in the germline V gene (reference sequence). The CDR3 totals 14 residues. J was trimmed by 4 bases and V by 9 bases; bases with no gene match: 9.

The rearrangement uses TRBV11-2 and TRBJ2-1; a possible D gene is TRBD1 (5 bases). Germline V lookup: CDR1 SGHAT, CDR2 FQNNGV. Trimming took 2 bases from V and 0 from J, leaving 8 bases between them. This CDR3 is built from 15 residues. CDR3 DNA sequence: TGTGCCAGCAGCTTAAGGGGCGGCTCCTACAATGAGCAGTTCTTC. As protein: CASSLRGGSYNEQFF.

The gene calls are TRBV30 and TRBJ1-5, with TRBD1 matching 7 bases. V shed 5 bases, J shed 4 bases, and the junction held 5 bases outside the gene matches. CDR1 GTSNPN and CDR2 SVGIG come from the germline V gene (reference sequence). This CDR3 contains 13 residues. CDR3 nucleotide sequence: TGTGCCTGGGGGACAGTCCGGAATCAGCCCCAGCATTTT. Amino acid sequence: CAWGTVRNQPQHF.

The rearrangement uses TRBV9 and TRBJ2-3, with 15 positions matching TRBD2. Losses at the gene ends were 0 bases for V and 1 base for J; bases not matched to a gene: 9. The CDR3 runs to 20 residues. Germline V gene data show CDR1 as SGDLS and CDR2 as YYNGEE. CDR3 in DNA: TGTGCCAGCAGCGTAGGGCCCGGACTAGCGGGGGGGCCGGGCACAGATACGCAGTATTTT. Protein: CASSVGPGLAGGPGTDTQYF.

This chain connects TRBV5-6 to TRBJ2-3; 10 bases fit TRBD2. The junction had 8 bases not matched to a gene; V was cut back by 7 bases and J by 3 bases. Germline CDR1 is SGHDT and CDR2 is YYEEEE. The CDR3 runs 15 residues. DNA of the CDR3: TGTGCCAGCGCACGGGGACTAGCGCCTACAGATACGCAGTATTTT. Translated: CASARGLAPTDTQYF. The full variable domain, its missing parts supplied by reference TRBV5-6 and TRBJ2-3, is DAGVTQSPTHLIKTRGQQVTLRCSPKSGHDTVSWYQQALGQGPQFIFQYYEEEERQRGNFPDRFSGHQFPNYSSELNVNALLLGDSALYLCASARGLAPTDTQYFGPGTRLTVL.

The rearrangement links TRBV11-2 to TRBJ1-2; no clear D. Trimming left V 4 bases short and J 4 bases short, with 10 bases between. This CDR3 region has 13 residues. Germline assignment: CDR1 SGHAT and CDR2 FQNNGV. CDR3 nucleotide sequence: TGTGCCAGCAGCTCCGCAGGCCCCTATGGCTACACCTTC. It translates to CASSSAGPYGYTF.

The rearrangement uses TRBV18 and TRBJ1-2; 9 bases agree with TRBD1. The CDR3 runs to 15 residues. The germline V gene has CDR1 KGHSH and CDR2 LQKENI. Trimming at V came to 3 bases and at J to 4 bases, leaving 6 bases not matched to a gene. CDR3 DNA sequence: TGTGCCAGCTCACCGAGGGACAGGGTAGCCTATGGCTACACCTTC. Its protein is CASSPRDRVAYGYTF.

The V gene is TRBV11-1, the J gene TRBJ2-7; TRBD2 might be the D (5 bases). Germline values: CDR1 SGHAT, CDR2 FQDESV (reference sequence). Trimming pared 3 bases from V and 6 bases from J, leaving 12 bases between. This CDR3 is 13 amino acids long. The CDR3 DNA reads as TGTGCCAGCAGCTTTCCGGGTCGGGGCGAGCAGTACTTC. It translates to CASSFPGRGEQYF.

The chain recombines TRBV7-4 with TRBJ2-7; 7 bases match TRBD2. From germline, CDR1 is SGHVT and CDR2 SQSDAQ. Losses at the gene ends were 5 bases for V and 0 bases for J; bases not matched to a gene: 13. CDR3 size: 17 residues. CDR3 residues: CASSPRLAPLSSYEQYF. CDR3 nucleotides: TGTGCCAGCAGCCCACGACTAGCCCCACTTAGCTCCTACGAGCAGTACTTC.

This chain links TRBV5-1 with TRBJ2-2, with D unresolved. The V gene's germline CDR1 is SGHRS and CDR2 YFSETQ. The CDR3 is 14 amino acids. Trimming stripped 0 bases from V and 3 bases from J, with 6 bases between. This chain's CDR3 is CASSLAFDTGELFF. The CDR3 coding sequence is TGCGCCAGCAGCTTGGCCTTTGACACCGGGGAGCTGTTTTTT.

This chain links TRBV19 with TRBJ1-5, with TRBD1 as a possible D gene (5 bases). Trimming cost V 4 bases and J 7 bases, with 14 bases left between them. Germline V gene sequence: CDR1 LNHDA, CDR2 SQIVND (reference sequence). The CDR3 sequence is 14 residues long. CDR3 coding DNA: TGTGCCAGTAGTACTGCAGGGCTGGGACAGCCCCAGCATTTT. This codes for CASSTAGLGQPQHF. The variable domain in full, completed from reference TRBV19 and TRBJ1-5, reads DGGITQSPKYLFRKEGQNVTLSCEQNLNHDAMYWYRQDPGQGLRLIYYSQIVNDFQKGDIAEGYSVSREKKESFPLTVTSAQKNPTAFYLCASSTAGLGQPQHFGDGTRLSIL.

V gene TRBV7-2 combines with J gene TRBJ2-7; 7 bases agree with TRBD1. Germline V CDR1 and CDR2: SGHTA, FQGNSA. The CDR3 is made up of 15 amino acids. Germline trimming cut 5 bases from V and 3 bases from J; bases unmatched to any gene: 10. CDR3 loop: CASSLDRASYYEQYF. The CDR3 DNA follows: TGTGCCAGCAGCCTTGACAGGGCGTCCTACTACGAGCAGTACTTC.

V is TRBV9 and J is TRBJ1-1, with D possibly TRBD1 on 5 matching bases. The CDR3 loop spans 14 amino acids. Germline V gene data show CDR1 as SGDLS and CDR2 as YYNGEE. The germline V and J ends were trimmed by 0 bases and 4 bases, with 10 bases remaining between them. The DNA of the CDR3 is TGTGCCAGCAGCGTAGACCAGGGAGGCACTGAAGCTTTCTTT. It specifies CASSVDQGGTEAFF.

V and J are TRBV6-1 and TRBJ2-5; D may be TRBD2 (6 bases). Germline V gives CDR1 MNHNS, CDR2 SASEGT. Trimming stripped 6 bases from V and 5 bases from J, with 10 bases between. The CDR3 contains 12 residues. The CDR3 loop reads CASSGSGETQYF. Written as DNA, the CDR3 is TGTGCCAGCAGCGGGAGCGGTGAGACCCAGTACTTC.

The CDR3 sequence: CASSPGVNNEQFF. The CDR3, as DNA: TGTGCCAGCTCACCGGGAGTCAACAATGAGCAGTTCTTC. The genes are TRBV18 and TRBJ2-1; weak D call: TRBD2 (5 bases). Trimming cost V 3 bases and J 5 bases, with 8 bases left between them. Germline values: CDR1 KGHSH, CDR2 LQKENI. The length of the CDR3 is 13 residues.

The V and J genes are TRBV9 and TRBJ2-2; no definite D call. V was pared by 5 bases and J by 5 bases, with 7 bases between. The germline gives CDR1 SGDLS, CDR2 YYNGEE. The CDR3 covers 12 residues. CDR3 loop: CASSTGTGELFF. CDR3 coding DNA: TGTGCCAGCAGTACTGGTACCGGGGAGCTGTTTTTT.

This clone was detected only once. V gene TRBV27 combines with J gene TRBJ2-7; TRBD2 agrees at 11 bases. There are 15 residues in the CDR3. V lost 6 bases to trimming and J lost 6 bases; unmatched junction nucleotides: 10. CDR1 is MNHEY and CDR2 is SMNVEV in the germline V gene (reference sequence). The CDR3 bases are TGTGCCAGCAGCCTGACTAGCGGGAATAGGCTCGAGCAGTACTTC. Residues: CASSLTSGNRLEQYF.

The rearrangement uses TRBV19 and TRBJ1-5, with a weak D call TRBD1 (5 bases). The germline V gene encodes CDR1 LNHDA and CDR2 SQIVND (reference sequence). Trimming cost V 5 bases and J 3 bases, with 11 bases left between them. The CDR3 sequence is 14 residues long. For the CDR3, the DNA is TGTGCCAGTAGTTGGTCAGGGAACAATCAGCCCCAGCATTTT. Protein product: CASSWSGNNQPQHF.

The chain carries TRBV6-5 and TRBJ2-7; a possible D gene is TRBD1 (6 bases). This CDR3 contains 15 residues. Trimming took 0 bases from V and 6 from J, leaving 15 bases between them. Per the germline V gene, CDR1 is MNHEY and CDR2 is SVGAGI. The CDR3, as DNA: TGTGCCAGCAGTTACTCGAGGGCAGGGGCGTGCGAGCAGTACTTC. This sequence encodes CASSYSRAGACEQYF.

This chain uses TRBV5-4 with TRBJ1-1, with D tentatively TRBD1 (6 bases). Germline CDR1 and CDR2: SGHNT and YYREEE (reference sequence). The CDR3 totals 13 residues. Trimming removed 3 bases at V and 1 base at J, with 7 bases between. CDR3 protein: CASSSGQNTEAFF. CDR3 sequence (DNA): TGTGCCAGCAGCTCGGGACAGAACACTGAAGCTTTCTTT.

The chain links TRBV15 to TRBJ1-4, with D perhaps TRBD1 (6 bases). Germline values: CDR1 LNHNV, CDR2 YYDKDF (reference sequence). Trimming shortened V by 1 base and J by 5 bases, and 11 bases separated the two germline ends. CDR3 length equals 15 residues. The CDR3 is CATSRVRGENEKLFF. DNA for the CDR3: TGTGCCACCAGCAGAGTCAGGGGAGAAAATGAAAAACTGTTTTTT.

This rearrangement joins TRBV9 to TRBJ2-7; D gene unclear. Germline V gene data show CDR1 as SGDLS and CDR2 as YYNGEE. The V and J ends lost 0 bases and 1 base respectively, with 8 bases between them. This CDR3 has 14 residues. The CDR3 nucleotides are TGTGCCAGCAGCGTAGGGCCAGTATCCTACGAGCAGTACTTC. Its protein product is CASSVGPVSYEQYF.

The chain recombines TRBV19 with TRBJ1-2; 10 bases are shared with TRBD1. This CDR3 region has 16 residues. Germline V gene lookup returns CDR1 LNHDA and CDR2 SQIVND (reference sequence). After removal of 3 bases from V and 1 base from J, the junction contained 5 bases not matched to a gene. The CDR3 loop is CASSMGQGRFNYGYTF. CDR3 bases: TGTGCCAGTAGTATGGGACAGGGGAGATTTAACTATGGCTACACCTTC.

The chain joins TRBV15 to TRBJ1-2; unclear D gene. The CDR3 spans 15 residues. V lost 0 bases, J lost 4 bases, and 12 bases lay in between. Per the germline V gene, CDR1 is LNHNV and CDR2 is YYDKDF (reference sequence). In DNA, the CDR3 is TGTGCCACCAGCAGAGATCCCGGGGTACTCTATGGCTACACCTTC. Translation gives CATSRDPGVLYGYTF.

J is TRBJ1-1 and V is TRBV28; D gene uncertain. In germline, CDR1 is MDHEN, CDR2 SYDVKM. The CDR3 consists of 12 residues. The V end was cut by 4 bases, the J end by 8 bases, with 11 bases between. The CDR3 spells CASSSPPREAFF. The CDR3 DNA reads TGTGCCAGCAGTTCCCCCCCGCGGGAAGCTTTCTTT.

The chain recombines TRBV4-1 with TRBJ2-3; D is unresolved. Trimming removed 1 base from V and 1 base from J, with 12 bases in between. In germline, CDR1 is MGHRA, CDR2 YSYEKL. This CDR3 has 16 amino acids. For the CDR3, the DNA is TGCGCCAGCAGCCAAGGCCCCTTAAGCGGCACAGATACGCAGTATTTT. Translation: CASSQGPLSGTDTQYF.

V is TRBV2 and J is TRBJ2-7, with 7 bases matching TRBD1. The CDR3 loop spans 13 amino acids. Germline loops: CDR1 SNHLY, CDR2 FYNNEI. V lost 5 bases and J lost 5; bases outside the gene matches: 6. The DNA of the CDR3 is TGTGCCAGCAGTATCGACAGGGATAACGAGCAGTACTTC. Amino acid sequence: CASSIDRDNEQYF. Looking up the rest from reference TRBV2 and TRBJ2-7 gives the full variable domain: EPEVTQTPSHQVTQMGQEVILRCVPISNHLYFYWYRQILGQKVEFLVSFYNNEISEKSEIFDDQFSVERPDGSNFTLKIRSTKLEDSAMYFCASSIDRDNEQYFGPGTRLTVT.